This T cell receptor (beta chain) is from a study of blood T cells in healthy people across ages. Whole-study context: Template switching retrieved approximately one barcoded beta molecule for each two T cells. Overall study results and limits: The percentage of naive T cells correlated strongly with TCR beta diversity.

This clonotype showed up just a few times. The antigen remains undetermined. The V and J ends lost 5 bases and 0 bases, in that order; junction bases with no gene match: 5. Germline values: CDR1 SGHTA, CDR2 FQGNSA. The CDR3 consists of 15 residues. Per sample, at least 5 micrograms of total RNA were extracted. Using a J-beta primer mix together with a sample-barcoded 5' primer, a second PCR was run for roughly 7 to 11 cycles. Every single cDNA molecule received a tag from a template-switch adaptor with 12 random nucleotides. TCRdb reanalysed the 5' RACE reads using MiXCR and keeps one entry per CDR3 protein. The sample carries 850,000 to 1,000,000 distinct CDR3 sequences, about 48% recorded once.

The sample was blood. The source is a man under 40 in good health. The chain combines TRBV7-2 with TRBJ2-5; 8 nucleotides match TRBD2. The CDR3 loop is CASSTGLGYQETQYF. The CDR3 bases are TGTGCCAGCAGCACGGGACTAGGGTACCAAGAGACCCAGTACTTC. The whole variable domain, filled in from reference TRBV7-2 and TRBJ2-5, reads GAGVSQSPSNKVTEKGKDVELRCDPISGHTALYWYRQSLGQGLEFLIYFQGNSAPDKSGLPSDRFSAERTGGSVSTLTIQRTQQEDSAVYLCASSTGLGYQETQYFGPGTRLLVL.